Listed below are T cell receptor beta chains from one sample, sequenced in a study of T-cell reconstitution after alpha-beta-depleted transplantation in children. TCRdb reanalysed the PCR reads using MiXCR and keeps one entry per CDR3 protein. The top ten hold just over 40% of the sample, which has 300,000 to 350,000 distinct CDR3 sequences, under 20% seen once. Specimen: PBMCs, mostly from graft donor cells, collected 360 days after TCRalphabeta/CD19-depleted stem cell transplant. The receptors come from a male patient aged 2 to 10 who had a stem cell transplant for acute lymphoblastic leukemia, so the T cells may come from the graft donor. Each CDR3 is given with its conserved first and last residue. Each record gives: V gene, clone size, D gene, J gene, CDR3 DNA, CDR3 protein. D genes are given only for firm matches. The size entry is marked missing in some rows and otherwise reads once, few, many or a size class.

v_gene: TRBV5-1
abundance: NA
d_gene: NA
j_gene: TRBJ2-1
CDR3nt: TGCGCCAGCAGCTTGTCGCGACGTGAGCAGTTCTTC
CDR3aa: CASSLSRREQFF

v_gene: TRBV11-1
abundance: NA
d_gene: TRBD1
j_gene: TRBJ2-5
CDR3nt: TGTGCCAGCAGCTTCCCGGGACAGGGGGGCCAGTACCAAGAGACCCAGTACTTC
CDR3aa: CASSFPGQGGQYQETQYF

v_gene: TRBV4-3
abundance: many
d_gene: NA
j_gene: TRBJ2-7
CDR3nt: TGCGCCAGCAGCCAGGGACTCCTCTTCTACGAGCAGTACTTC
CDR3aa: CASSQGLLFYEQYF

v_gene: TRBV24-1
abundance: NA
d_gene: NA
j_gene: TRBJ2-1
CDR3nt: TGTGCCACCAGTGATCTGCGGTATAATGAGCAGTTCTTC
CDR3aa: CATSDLRYNEQFF

v_gene: TRBV10-3
abundance: few
d_gene: NA
j_gene: TRBJ2-7
CDR3nt: TGTGCCATCAGTGACAGGTACGAGCAGTACTTC
CDR3aa: CAISDRYEQYF

v_gene: TRBV6-5
abundance: few
d_gene: NA
j_gene: TRBJ1-1
CDR3nt: TGTGCCAGCAGTTACCCGGGGGATCACACTGAAGCTTTCTTT
CDR3aa: CASSYPGDHTEAFF

v_gene: TRBV29-1
abundance: few
d_gene: NA
j_gene: TRBJ1-2
CDR3nt: TGCAGCGTTGTCGGTGGTCAGGGGAATGGCTACACCTTC
CDR3aa: CSVVGGQGNGYTF

v_gene: TRBV2
abundance: many
d_gene: NA
j_gene: TRBJ1-4
CDR3nt: TGTGCCAGCGAGTCTAATGAAAAACTGTTTTTT
CDR3aa: CASESNEKLFF

v_gene: TRBV28
abundance: NA
d_gene: NA
j_gene: TRBJ2-3
CDR3nt: TGTGCCAGCAGCGATCAGTACGGGATCCTAACAATCACAGATACGCAGTATTTT
CDR3aa: CASSDQYGILTITDTQYF

v_gene: TRBV21-1
abundance: NA
d_gene: NA
j_gene: TRBJ2-3
CDR3nt: TGTGCCAGCAGCAAAGCGGTACTGACTAGCGGGAGTGGAGATACGCAGTATTTT
CDR3aa: CASSKAVLTSGSGDTQYF

v_gene: TRBV4-3
abundance: NA
d_gene: NA
j_gene: TRBJ2-7
CDR3nt: TGCGCCAGCAGCCAAGGGTCCGGGCACCTCAACTACGAGCAGTACTTC
CDR3aa: CASSQGSGHLNYEQYF

v_gene: TRBV12-3/TRBV12-4
abundance: NA
d_gene: TRBD2
j_gene: TRBJ2-1
CDR3nt: TGTGCCAGCGACCGGGGGGGCGAGGGTAGGATACGCAATGAGCAGTTCTTC
CDR3aa: CASDRGGEGRIRNEQFF

v_gene: TRBV3-1
abundance: NA
d_gene: NA
j_gene: TRBJ2-5
CDR3nt: TGTGCCAGCAGCCAGCAGGGTTCCCAAGAGACCCAGTACTTC
CDR3aa: CASSQQGSQETQYF

v_gene: TRBV20-1
abundance: few
d_gene: NA
j_gene: TRBJ1-5
CDR3nt: TGCAGTGCTAGGTCCGGGTTTAACAATCAGCCCCAGCATTTT
CDR3aa: CSARSGFNNQPQHF

v_gene: TRBV7-2
abundance: NA
d_gene: NA
j_gene: TRBJ2-1
CDR3nt: TGTGCCAGCAGCTTATGGGATCGTGGTGGTGGGCAGTTCTTC
CDR3aa: CASSLWDRGGGQFF

v_gene: TRBV10-3
abundance: few
d_gene: TRBD1
j_gene: TRBJ1-1
CDR3nt: TGTGCCATCAGGTCACAGGGGGAGGGAGCTTTCTTT
CDR3aa: CAIRSQGEGAFF

v_gene: TRBV7-2
abundance: many
d_gene: TRBD1
j_gene: TRBJ1-3
CDR3nt: TGTGCCAGCAGCTGGGGACAGGGGGGTTTCTCTGGAAACACCATATATTTT
CDR3aa: CASSWGQGGFSGNTIYF

v_gene: TRBV12-3/TRBV12-4
abundance: few
d_gene: TRBD2
j_gene: TRBJ2-3
CDR3nt: TGTGCCAGCGCTTGGACTAGCGGCACAGATACGCAGTATTTT
CDR3aa: CASAWTSGTDTQYF

v_gene: TRBV19
abundance: few
d_gene: NA
j_gene: TRBJ2-5
CDR3nt: TGTGCCAGTAGTATAGACAGGGACGAGGAGACCCAGTACTTC
CDR3aa: CASSIDRDEETQYF

v_gene: TRBV12-3/TRBV12-4
abundance: NA
d_gene: NA
j_gene: TRBJ1-1
CDR3nt: TGTGCCAGCAGTTTTACGAACACTGAAGCTTTCTTT
CDR3aa: CASSFTNTEAFF

v_gene: TRBV20-1
abundance: NA
d_gene: TRBD1
j_gene: TRBJ2-3
CDR3nt: TGCAGTGCTAGACCGGCAACAGGGGGCTCTAGCACAGATACGCAGTATTTT
CDR3aa: CSARPATGGSSTDTQYF

v_gene: TRBV30
abundance: few
d_gene: NA
j_gene: TRBJ1-1
CDR3nt: TGTGCCTGGAGTTTCGACACGAACACTGAAGCTTTCTTT
CDR3aa: CAWSFDTNTEAFF

v_gene: TRBV7-8
abundance: NA
d_gene: TRBD2
j_gene: TRBJ2-3
CDR3nt: TGTGCCAGCAGCTTAAGGACTAGCGGGAGTTGGGCAGATACGCAGTATTTT
CDR3aa: CASSLRTSGSWADTQYF

v_gene: TRBV4-3
abundance: few
d_gene: NA
j_gene: TRBJ1-3
CDR3nt: TGCGCCAGCAGCCAAGATTTTCCGGACGGGGTTGGAAACACCATATATTTT
CDR3aa: CASSQDFPDGVGNTIYF

v_gene: TRBV21-1
abundance: few
d_gene: NA
j_gene: TRBJ1-5
CDR3nt: TGTGCCAGCAGCAAAGTGACAGGGGCATATAGCAATCAGCCCCAGCATTTT
CDR3aa: CASSKVTGAYSNQPQHF

v_gene: TRBV28
abundance: few
d_gene: NA
j_gene: TRBJ2-5
CDR3nt: TGTGCCAGCAGCCCAGAGGGAACCCAAGAGACCCAGTACTTC
CDR3aa: CASSPEGTQETQYF

v_gene: TRBV12-3/TRBV12-4
abundance: NA
d_gene: TRBD1
j_gene: TRBJ2-5
CDR3nt: TGTGCCAGCAGTAGGGACAGGGTTCAAGAGACCCAGTACTTC
CDR3aa: CASSRDRVQETQYF

v_gene: TRBV5-1
abundance: NA
d_gene: NA
j_gene: TRBJ2-3
CDR3nt: TGCGCCAGCAGCTTGGCCCTGGGAGTAAGCACAGATACGCAGTATTTT
CDR3aa: CASSLALGVSTDTQYF

v_gene: TRBV27
abundance: few
d_gene: NA
j_gene: TRBJ2-3
CDR3nt: TGTGCCAGCTCAGGGATCGGGAGAAGCACAGATACGCAGTATTTT
CDR3aa: CASSGIGRSTDTQYF

v_gene: TRBV4-3
abundance: NA
d_gene: TRBD1
j_gene: TRBJ2-1
CDR3nt: TGCGCCAGCAGCCGTACAGGGGGCTATGAGCAGTTCTTC
CDR3aa: CASSRTGGYEQFF

v_gene: TRBV4-1
abundance: few
d_gene: TRBD2
j_gene: TRBJ2-5
CDR3nt: TGCGCCAGCAGCCCCATCGCAGCTAGCGGGAGGGAGACCCAGTACTTC
CDR3aa: CASSPIAASGRETQYF

v_gene: TRBV5-1
abundance: NA
d_gene: NA
j_gene: TRBJ2-1
CDR3nt: TGCGCCAGCAGCAGCCCTCGAGAGGTTGAGCAGTTCTTC
CDR3aa: CASSSPREVEQFF

v_gene: TRBV6-1
abundance: NA
d_gene: NA
j_gene: TRBJ1-4
CDR3nt: TGTGCCAGCACACGGACGATTGCAACTAATGAAAAACTGTTTTTT
CDR3aa: CASTRTIATNEKLFF

v_gene: TRBV28
abundance: NA
d_gene: TRBD2
j_gene: TRBJ2-3
CDR3nt: TGTGCCAGCGAGACTAAGGCGGGAGCCGGCCTGGATACGCAGTATTTT
CDR3aa: CASETKAGAGLDTQYF

v_gene: TRBV5-1
abundance: few
d_gene: NA
j_gene: TRBJ1-4
CDR3nt: TGCGCCAGCAGTTACGGACATGGGAACCCAACTAATGAAAAACTGTTTTTT
CDR3aa: CASSYGHGNPTNEKLFF

v_gene: TRBV4-1
abundance: NA
d_gene: NA
j_gene: TRBJ2-7
CDR3nt: TGCGCCAGCAGCCAAGAACAGGGTTTAAGGGCCTACGAGCAGTACTTC
CDR3aa: CASSQEQGLRAYEQYF

v_gene: TRBV20-1
abundance: NA
d_gene: NA
j_gene: TRBJ2-5
CDR3nt: TGCAGTGCTAGCGGCAGGAGCGGAGACCAAGAGACCCAGTACTTC
CDR3aa: CSASGRSGDQETQYF

v_gene: TRBV10-2
abundance: many
d_gene: NA
j_gene: TRBJ1-2
CDR3nt: TGCGCCAGCAGCCCAGGGAACTATGGCTACACCTTC
CDR3aa: CASSPGNYGYTF

v_gene: TRBV4-3
abundance: few
d_gene: NA
j_gene: TRBJ2-7
CDR3nt: TGCGCCAGCAGCCAAGACCCACGACCAACCTACGAGCAGTACTTC
CDR3aa: CASSQDPRPTYEQYF

v_gene: TRBV7-2
abundance: NA
d_gene: NA
j_gene: TRBJ2-5
CDR3nt: TGTGCCAGCAGCTTGGCGATAATTCCCGGGACATCACAAGAGACCCAGTACTTC
CDR3aa: CASSLAIIPGTSQETQYF

v_gene: TRBV6-1
abundance: NA
d_gene: NA
j_gene: TRBJ2-7
CDR3nt: TGTGCCAGCAGTGTTTCCGGACAGACTTCTTCCTACGAGCAGTACTTC
CDR3aa: CASSVSGQTSSYEQYF

v_gene: TRBV4-1
abundance: few
d_gene: NA
j_gene: TRBJ2-3
CDR3nt: TGCGCCAGCAGCCAAAGGGGACCCGCCATGCGTCCTGCAGATACGCAGTATTTT
CDR3aa: CASSQRGPAMRPADTQYF

v_gene: TRBV11-3
abundance: NA
d_gene: TRBD1
j_gene: TRBJ2-1
CDR3nt: TGTGCCAGCAGCGCGGGACAGGGGGCCCCCCGTACCTACAATGAGCAGTTCTTC
CDR3aa: CASSAGQGAPRTYNEQFF

v_gene: TRBV2
abundance: few
d_gene: TRBD1
j_gene: TRBJ1-4
CDR3nt: TGTGCCAGCGAGACAGGGGAAGGTGAAAAACTGTTTTTT
CDR3aa: CASETGEGEKLFF

v_gene: TRBV10-3
abundance: NA
d_gene: NA
j_gene: TRBJ2-5
CDR3nt: TGTGCCATCAGTGAAGTTCGAAGGGACTCCTTGAGGGGGACCCAGTACTTC
CDR3aa: CAISEVRRDSLRGTQYF

v_gene: TRBV4-3
abundance: NA
d_gene: NA
j_gene: TRBJ1-1
CDR3nt: TGCGCCAGCAGCCAGGAGGCGGGGGTCACTGAAGCTTTCTTT
CDR3aa: CASSQEAGVTEAFF

v_gene: TRBV28
abundance: NA
d_gene: NA
j_gene: TRBJ1-6
CDR3nt: TGTGCCAGCAGTGTCAGGAATATCTATTATAATTCACCCCTCCACTTT
CDR3aa: CASSVRNIYYNSPLHF

v_gene: TRBV28
abundance: many
d_gene: NA
j_gene: TRBJ1-1
CDR3nt: TGTGCCAGCCGCTCCTCACTCCAGAACACTGAAGCTTTCTTT
CDR3aa: CASRSSLQNTEAFF

v_gene: TRBV24-1
abundance: many
d_gene: NA
j_gene: TRBJ2-1
CDR3nt: TGTGCCACCAGTGATTTTCGCGCGGGGAAGGAAAATGAGCAGTTCTTC
CDR3aa: CATSDFRAGKENEQFF